Each of the 32 T cell receptor beta chains below was sequenced from the same sample in a study of blood T cell repertoires in COVID-19. Profiling relied on immunoSEQ multiplex PCR, and the TCRdb table lists in-frame clones only, not all of them. Among 100,000 to 150,000 clones, approximately 68% were seen once, and the ten largest hold approximately 2%. The sample taken for sequencing was peripheral blood. Receptors were obtained from a woman aged 70 to 79 with acute or convalescent COVID-19.

The chain employs TRBV6-5 and TRBJ1-2; D perhaps matches TRBD1 (6 bases). Germline-derived CDR1 and CDR2 are MNHEY and SVGAGI. The CDR3 totals 13 residues. Trimming left V 9 bases short and J 2 bases short, with 13 bases between. The DNA for the CDR3 is TGTGCCAGTCACGGGACAACAAACTATGGCTACACCTTC. Translation: CASHGTTNYGYTF.

The chain combines TRBV5-1 with TRBJ1-3; D may be TRBD1 (5 bases). V lost 0 bases and J 1 base, leaving 8 bases between the germline ends. The CDR3 is 15 amino acids. The germline gives CDR1 SGHRS, CDR2 YFSETQ. CDR3 region: CASSLEGRSGNTIYF. The CDR3 region has the DNA TGCGCCAGCAGCTTGGAGGGGCGGTCTGGAAACACCATATATTTT.

This clone was seen only a few times. The CDR3 sequence: CASSLWQGGAEAFF. Here the CDR3 DNA reads TGTGCCAGCAGCTTGTGGCAGGGGGGTGCTGAAGCTTTCTTT. J is TRBJ1-1 and V is TRBV5-8, with 7 bases aligning to TRBD1. CDR1 SGHTS and CDR2 YDEGEE come from the germline V gene. V shed 1 base and J 6 bases; nucleotides not matched to a gene: 6. The CDR3 runs to 14 residues. The full variable domain, rest sourced from reference TRBV5-8 and TRBJ1-1, is EAGVTQSPTHLIKTRGQQATLRCSPISGHTSVYWYQQALGLGLQFLLWYDEGEERNRGNFPPRFSGRQFPNYSSELNVNALELEDSALYLCASSLWQGGAEAFFGQGTRLTVV.

The V and J genes are TRBV27 and TRBJ2-1, with a weak D call TRBD1 (6 bases). The CDR3 is 15 residues long. Trimming pared 2 bases from V and 7 bases from J, leaving 15 bases between. Germline values: CDR1 MNHEY, CDR2 SMNVEV (reference sequence). CDR3 residues: CASSLRLQGMNEQFF. CDR3 DNA sequence: TGTGCCAGCAGTTTAAGGTTGCAGGGGATGAATGAGCAGTTCTTC.

The J gene is TRBJ1-1, the V gene TRBV28, with TRBD1 identical over 8 bases. The germline CDR1 and CDR2 sequences are MDHEN and SYDVKM. This CDR3 contains 15 residues. With V trimmed by 5 bases and J by 1 base, 6 bases remained unmatched. This CDR3 reads CASSRPGTGNTEAFF. The DNA for the CDR3 is TGTGCCAGCAGTCGTCCCGGGACAGGGAACACTGAAGCTTTCTTT.

This clone was seen more than once but under ten times. The V gene is TRBV6-5, the J gene TRBJ1-6; 8 bases are a match to TRBD1. The J segment lost 6 bases and the V segment lost 7 bases, leaving 5 bases of the junction unmatched. This CDR3 is 14 amino acids long. CDR1 is MNHEY and CDR2 is SVGAGI in the germline V gene. Here the CDR3 reads CASTPGGVNSPLHF. The CDR3 DNA follows: TGTGCCAGCACCCCAGGGGGCGTTAATTCACCCCTCCACTTT.

This clone was recorded only once. The chain has TRBV29-1 and TRBJ1-2; 7 bases align to TRBD1. Germline lookup yields CDR1 SQVTM and CDR2 ANQGSEA. V shed 3 bases and J 5 bases; nucleotides not matched to a gene: 6. This CDR3 has 13 amino acids. The CDR3 reads CSVDRTGPYGYTF. The CDR3 DNA reads TGCAGCGTTGATAGGACAGGCCCTTATGGCTACACCTTC.

In its sample, this clone was seen a few times. This chain connects TRBV19 to TRBJ1-1; maybe TRBD1 (5 bases). The length of the CDR3 is 15 residues. The germline CDR1 and CDR2 sequences are LNHDA and SQIVND (reference sequence). The V end was cut by 7 bases, the J end by 4 bases, with 19 bases between. The CDR3 nucleotides read TGTGCCAGTAACCTTGGGGCGGGGTACGCCACTGAAGCTTTCTTT. Protein product: CASNLGAGYATEAFF. The full variable domain, its missing parts supplied by reference TRBV19 and TRBJ1-1, is DGGITQSPKYLFRKEGQNVTLSCEQNLNHDAMYWYRQDPGQGLRLIYYSQIVNDFQKGDIAEGYSVSREKKESFPLTVTSAQKNPTAFYLCASNLGAGYATEAFFGQGTRLTVV.

This chain links TRBV28 with TRBJ1-1; the match to TRBD1 covers 8 bases. The trim removed 2 bases at V and 0 bases at J, leaving 11 bases unmatched. CDR1 is MDHEN, CDR2 SYDVKM, per germline. The CDR3 totals 18 residues. The CDR3 loop is CASSLPRTGRELNTEAFF. The CDR3 DNA reads as TGTGCCAGCAGTTTACCCCGGACAGGGAGGGAATTGAACACTGAAGCTTTCTTT. Looking up the rest from reference TRBV28 and TRBJ1-1 gives the full variable domain: DVKVTQSSRYLVKRTGEKVFLECVQDMDHENMFWYRQDPGLGLRLIYFSYDVKMKEKGDIPEGYSVSREKKERFSLILESASTNQTSMYLCASSLPRTGRELNTEAFFGQGTRLTVV.

This chain joins TRBV10-3 and TRBJ2-3; TRBD1 matches 8 bases. The CDR3 has 13 residues. V shed 6 bases, J shed 2 bases, and the junction held 1 base outside the gene matches. The germline gives CDR1 ENHRY, CDR2 SYGVKD. The CDR3 nucleotides read TGTGCCATCAGGGGACAGGCCACAGATACGCAGTATTTT. Translated: CAIRGQATDTQYF.

The sample holds one count of this clone. This chain links TRBV9 with TRBJ1-6, with 10 bases matching TRBD1. Per the germline V gene, CDR1 is SGDLS and CDR2 is YYNGEE. The J segment lost 11 bases and the V segment lost 3 bases, leaving 8 bases of the junction unmatched. The CDR3 runs to 15 residues. The CDR3 here is CASSAPGQGLTPLHF. The CDR3 DNA reads as TGTGCCAGCAGCGCACCGGGACAGGGGCTAACACCCCTCCACTTT. Looking up the rest from reference TRBV9 and TRBJ1-6 gives the full variable domain: DSGVTQTPKHLITATGQRVTLRCSPRSGDLSVYWYQQSLDQGLQFLIQYYNGEERAKGNILERFSAQQFPDLHSELNLSSLELGDSALYFCASSAPGQGLTPLHFGNGTRLTVT.

The CDR3 bases are TGTGCCAGCAGCAGCGCCGGGACAGGGGCCTCACCCCTCCACTTT. The encoded protein is CASSSAGTGASPLHF. The chain joins TRBV9 to TRBJ1-6; 10 positions match TRBD1. Unmatched junction bases numbered 8, after V lost 4 bases and J lost 10 bases. The CDR3 spans 15 residues. The germline gives CDR1 SGDLS, CDR2 YYNGEE. Full variable domain (remainder filled in from reference TRBV9 and TRBJ1-6): DSGVTQTPKHLITATGQRVTLRCSPRSGDLSVYWYQQSLDQGLQFLIQYYNGEERAKGNILERFSAQQFPDLHSELNLSSLELGDSALYFCASSSAGTGASPLHFGNGTRLTVT.

The chain combines TRBV7-9 with TRBJ2-1, with 7 bases aligning to TRBD1. This CDR3 has 11 amino acids. The germline gives CDR1 SEHNR, CDR2 FQNEAQ (reference sequence). Trimming cost V 6 bases and J 10 bases; bases outside gene matches: 3. The CDR3 bases are TGTGCCAGCAGTCCGGACAGGGAGCAGTTCTTC. Amino acids: CASSPDREQFF.

This sequence joins TRBV6-6 and TRBJ2-7, with 9 bases lining up with TRBD2. The germline V gene encodes CDR1 MNHNY and CDR2 SVGAGI (reference sequence). The CDR3 is 15 residues long. Losses at the gene ends were 0 bases for V and 4 bases for J; bases not matched to a gene: 4. The CDR3 sequence is CASSYSVAGEYEQYF. For the CDR3, the DNA is TGTGCCAGCAGTTACTCTGTAGCGGGAGAGTACGAGCAGTACTTC.

V gene TRBV5-1 combines with J gene TRBJ1-2; tentatively, D is TRBD1 (6 bases). CDR3 length: 15 residues. The V and J ends lost 2 bases and 4 bases respectively, with 15 bases between them. CDR1 is SGHRS and CDR2 is YFSETQ in the germline V gene. The CDR3 DNA is TGCGCCAGCAGCTTTGGAGACAGGAACTTCTATGGCTACACCTTC. Residues: CASSFGDRNFYGYTF.

CDR3 residues: CASSLGPGVDTGELFF. DNA for the CDR3: TGTGCCAGCAGCTTGGGTCCCGGGGTCGACACCGGGGAGCTGTTTTTT. The rearrangement uses TRBV5-6 and TRBJ2-2, with D possibly TRBD2 on 5 matching bases. The CDR3 has 16 residues. Germline assignment: CDR1 SGHDT and CDR2 YYEEEE. Trimming stripped 0 bases from V and 3 bases from J, with 12 bases between.

The rearrangement joins TRBV30 to TRBJ2-7; TRBD2 aligns across 12 bases. Germline V lookup: CDR1 GTSNPN, CDR2 SVGIG (reference sequence). The J segment lost 3 bases and the V segment lost 3 bases, leaving 0 bases of the junction unmatched. This CDR3 has 13 residues. The CDR3 nucleotides are TGTGCCTGGAGGACTAGCGGGAGCTACGAGCAGTACTTC. As protein: CAWRTSGSYEQYF.

In this sample, this clone turned up a few times. The chain recombines TRBV7-9 with TRBJ2-7; 8 positions match TRBD1. This CDR3 spans 14 amino acids. J lost 3 bases, V lost 5 bases, and 6 bases had no gene match. Germline lookup yields CDR1 SEHNR and CDR2 FQNEAQ (reference sequence). CDR3 residues: CASSQRTGRYEQYF. The CDR3 region has the DNA TGTGCCAGCAGCCAAAGGACAGGGCGCTACGAGCAGTACTTC.

This clone was detected only once. The rearrangement links TRBV7-2 to TRBJ2-1; 13 bases agree with TRBD2. V lost 5 bases and J lost 8; bases outside the gene matches: 6. CDR1 is SGHTA, CDR2 FQGNSA, per germline. The CDR3 is made up of 15 amino acids. The CDR3 DNA sequence: TGTGCCAGCAGCCCAGGACTAGCGGGGGTATATGAGCAGTTCTTC. This encodes CASSPGLAGVYEQFF.

V usage is TRBV12-1 and J usage is TRBJ2-4; the D segment call TRBD2 is taken from the table without a DNA check. TRBV12-1 is labeled a pseudogene. The CDR3 consists of 19 residues. This chain's CDR3 is CASSFAASGESKAKNIQYF. The CDR3 DNA reads TGTGCCAGCAGCTTTGCTGCTAGCGGGGAGTCTAAAGCCAAAAACATTCAGTACTTC.

The genes are TRBV6-5 and TRBJ1-2, with TRBD1 identical over 12 bases. The CDR3 loop spans 13 amino acids. The ends lost 6 bases at V and 8 bases at J; junction bases unmatched: 4. CDR1 and CDR2 (germline): MNHEY, SVGAGI. The CDR3 reads CASRTGTGGGYTF. The CDR3, as DNA: TGTGCCAGCAGAACCGGGACAGGGGGCGGCTACACCTTC.

This sequence joins TRBV19 and TRBJ1-2; 9 bases align to TRBD1. CDR3 size: 16 residues. V lost 3 bases, J lost 6 bases, and 11 bases stayed unmatched. Germline CDR1 is LNHDA and CDR2 is SQIVND (reference sequence). For the CDR3, the DNA is TGTGCCAGTAGTATGCACGACAGGGGGGGAAGAGATGGCTACACCTTC. Amino acid sequence: CASSMHDRGGRDGYTF.

This rearrangement joins TRBV4-1 to TRBJ1-5; TRBD1 aligns across 11 bases. This CDR3 has 16 residues. Looked up from germline, CDR1 is MGHRA and CDR2 is YSYEKL. Unmatched junction bases numbered 2, after V lost 4 bases and J lost 0 bases. This CDR3 is CASSPGQGASNQPQHF. The CDR3 region has the DNA TGCGCCAGCAGCCCCGGACAGGGGGCTAGCAATCAGCCCCAGCATTTT.

This clone was counted a few times. In DNA form, the CDR3 reads TGTGCCAGCAGTTTAGGGTCGGGAGCTCTGGGTGAGCAGTTCTTC. This gives the protein CASSLGSGALGEQFF. The gene calls are TRBV28 and TRBJ2-1; TRBD2 might be the D (6 bases). Germline V gene sequence: CDR1 MDHEN, CDR2 SYDVKM. Between the trimmed V and J ends, which lost 2 bases and 9 bases, there was a span of 17 bases. The CDR3 covers 15 residues.

This chain connects TRBV18 to TRBJ1-5, with 8 nucleotides matching TRBD1. The CDR3 runs 15 residues. V lost 2 bases and J lost 6; bases outside the gene matches: 6. Germline V gene data show CDR1 as KGHSH and CDR2 as LQKENI. The chain's CDR3 is CASSPTGQGGQPQHF. CDR3 in DNA: TGTGCCAGCTCACCAACCGGACAGGGAGGTCAGCCCCAGCATTTT.

V usage is TRBV18 and J usage is TRBJ2-4; the match to TRBD2 covers 8 bases. This CDR3 has 17 residues. In germline, CDR1 is KGHSH, CDR2 LQKENI. J lost 6 bases, V lost 0 bases, and 10 bases had no gene match. CDR3 DNA sequence: TGTGCCAGCTCACCACCCGGGGGGGGAGCAAAAGGAAACATTCAGTACTTC. Its protein is CASSPPGGGAKGNIQYF.

This clone has just a few counts. The rearrangement links TRBV30 to TRBJ1-3; unclear D gene. Trimming took 4 bases from V and 0 from J, leaving 4 bases between them. In germline, CDR1 is GTSNPN, CDR2 SVGIG (reference sequence). This CDR3 has 12 residues. The CDR3 DNA reads as TGTGCCTGGACTACCTCTGGAAACACCATATATTTT. Encoded protein: CAWTTSGNTIYF.

This clone was counted a single time. This rearrangement joins TRBV5-4 to TRBJ2-1; tentative D call: TRBD2 (6 bases). With 3 bases removed from V and 9 bases from J, the gap between germline ends came to 13 bases. The CDR3 has 13 residues. Germline lookup yields CDR1 SGHNT and CDR2 YYREEE (reference sequence). The chain's CDR3 is CASSSRLDGEQFF. The CDR3 DNA sequence: TGTGCCAGCAGCTCTAGACTAGACGGTGAGCAGTTCTTC.

The V call is TRBV11-2, the J call TRBJ2-3, with 8 bases fitting TRBD2. V was clipped by 5 bases and J by 3 bases; unmatched bases: 4. Germline lookup yields CDR1 SGHAT and CDR2 FQNNGV. The CDR3 sequence is 14 residues long. The CDR3 loop reads CASSLGLDTDTQYF. As DNA, the CDR3 is TGTGCCAGCAGCCTGGGACTAGATACAGATACGCAGTATTTT.

V usage is TRBV6-1 and J usage is TRBJ2-2; TRBD1 aligns across 8 bases. The CDR3 is 15 residues long. V dropped 5 bases and J dropped 2; count of bases not matched to a gene: 4. Germline V gene lookup returns CDR1 MNHNS and CDR2 SASEGT. The CDR3 DNA reads TGTGCCAGCAGTTTAGGACAGGGCAACACCGGGGAGCTGTTTTTT. Its protein is CASSLGQGNTGELFF.

J is TRBJ1-6 and V is TRBV5-5; 7 bases line up with TRBD1. Per the germline V gene, CDR1 is SGHKS and CDR2 is YYEKEE (reference sequence). V dropped 3 bases and J dropped 6; count of bases not matched to a gene: 3. The CDR3 is 14 residues long. This chain's CDR3 is CASSSRDSNSPLHF. As DNA, the CDR3 is TGTGCCAGCAGCTCCCGGGACAGTAATTCACCCCTCCACTTT.

The chain uses TRBV28 and TRBJ2-7, with 7 bases aligning to TRBD2. The CDR3 runs to 14 residues. The germline V gene has CDR1 MDHEN and CDR2 SYDVKM. Trimming took 7 bases from V and 5 from J; bases not matched to a gene: 11. The CDR3 loop is CASKRASGDHEQYF. CDR3 sequence (DNA): TGTGCCAGCAAGCGGGCCAGCGGGGACCACGAGCAGTACTTC.